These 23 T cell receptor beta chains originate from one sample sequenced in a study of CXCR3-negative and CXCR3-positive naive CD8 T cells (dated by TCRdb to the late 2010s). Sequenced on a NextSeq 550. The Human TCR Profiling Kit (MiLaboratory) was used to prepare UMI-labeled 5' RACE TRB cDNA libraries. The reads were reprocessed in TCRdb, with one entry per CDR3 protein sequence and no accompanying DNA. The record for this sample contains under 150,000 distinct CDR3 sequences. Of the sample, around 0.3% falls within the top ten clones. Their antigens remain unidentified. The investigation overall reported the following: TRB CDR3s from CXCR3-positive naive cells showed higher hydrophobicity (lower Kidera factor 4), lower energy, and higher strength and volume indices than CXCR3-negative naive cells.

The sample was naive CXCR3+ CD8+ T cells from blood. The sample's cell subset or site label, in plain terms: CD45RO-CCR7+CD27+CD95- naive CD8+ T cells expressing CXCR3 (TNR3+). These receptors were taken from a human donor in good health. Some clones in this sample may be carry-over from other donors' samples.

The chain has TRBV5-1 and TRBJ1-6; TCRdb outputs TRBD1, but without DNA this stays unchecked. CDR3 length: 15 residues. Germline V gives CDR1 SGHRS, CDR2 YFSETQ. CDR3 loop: CASSLDTGRNSPLHF. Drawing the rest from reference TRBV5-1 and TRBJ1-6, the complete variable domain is KAGVTQTPRYLIKTRGQQVTLSCSPISGHRSVSWYQQTPGQGLQFLFEYFSETQRNKGNFPGRFSGRQFSNSRSEMNVSTLELGDSALYLCASSLDTGRNSPLHFGNGTRLTVT.

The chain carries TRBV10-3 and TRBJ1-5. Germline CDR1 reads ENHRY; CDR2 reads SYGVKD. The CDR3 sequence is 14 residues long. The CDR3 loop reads CAISDVGSDQPQHF.

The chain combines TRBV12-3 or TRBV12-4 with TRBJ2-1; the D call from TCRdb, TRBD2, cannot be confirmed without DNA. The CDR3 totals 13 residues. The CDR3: CASSSPLEGEQFF.

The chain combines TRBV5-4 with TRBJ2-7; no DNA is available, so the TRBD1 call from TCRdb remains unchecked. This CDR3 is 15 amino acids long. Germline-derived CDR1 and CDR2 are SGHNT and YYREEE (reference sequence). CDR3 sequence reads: CASSYPGQGAYEQYF.

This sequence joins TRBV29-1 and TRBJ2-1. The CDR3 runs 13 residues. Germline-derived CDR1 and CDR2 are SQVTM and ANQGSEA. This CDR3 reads CSVEDPKYNEQFF.

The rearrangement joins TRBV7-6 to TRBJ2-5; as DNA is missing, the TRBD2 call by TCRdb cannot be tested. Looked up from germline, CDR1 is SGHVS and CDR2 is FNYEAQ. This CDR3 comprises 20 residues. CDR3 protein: CASSLDTGLAGGSARETQYF.

CDR3 protein: CASSQDPAGGSPLHF. V and J are TRBV4-2 and TRBJ1-6. The germline V gene has CDR1 LGHNA and CDR2 YNFKEQ. This CDR3 has 15 amino acids.

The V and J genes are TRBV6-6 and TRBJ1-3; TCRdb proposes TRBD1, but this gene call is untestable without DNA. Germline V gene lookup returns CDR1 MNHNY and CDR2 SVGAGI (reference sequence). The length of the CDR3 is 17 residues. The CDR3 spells CASSYSIQGTSGNTIYF.

CDR3 protein: CSVVGGTATYEQYF. V is TRBV29-1 and J is TRBJ2-7; TCRdb calls TRBD1, which cannot be checked without DNA. CDR1 and CDR2 (germline): SQVTM, ANQGSEA. The CDR3 is 14 residues long.

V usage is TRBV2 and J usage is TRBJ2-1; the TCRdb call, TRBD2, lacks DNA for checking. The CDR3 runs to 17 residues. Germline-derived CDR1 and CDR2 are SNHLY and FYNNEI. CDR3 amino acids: CASRGTSGKRGYNEQFF.

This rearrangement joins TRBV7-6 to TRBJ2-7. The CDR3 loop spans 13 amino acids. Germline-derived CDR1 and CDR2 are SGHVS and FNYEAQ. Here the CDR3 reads CASSLGDYYEQYF.

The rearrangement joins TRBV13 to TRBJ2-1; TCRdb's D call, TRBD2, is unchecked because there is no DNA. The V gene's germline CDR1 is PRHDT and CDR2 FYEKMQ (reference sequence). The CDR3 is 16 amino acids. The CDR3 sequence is CASSTIGLAGYNEQFF.

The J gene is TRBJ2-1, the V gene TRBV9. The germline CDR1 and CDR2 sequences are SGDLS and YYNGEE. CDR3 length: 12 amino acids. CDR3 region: CASSLFPNEQFF.

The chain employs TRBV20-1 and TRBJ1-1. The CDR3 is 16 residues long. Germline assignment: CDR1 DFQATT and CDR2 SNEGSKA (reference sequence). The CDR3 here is CSAPSPPENSGTEAFF.

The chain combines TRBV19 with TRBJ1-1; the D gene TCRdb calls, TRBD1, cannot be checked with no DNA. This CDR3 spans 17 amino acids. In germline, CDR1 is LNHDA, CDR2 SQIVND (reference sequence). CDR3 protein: CASSTLILQEPNTEAFF.

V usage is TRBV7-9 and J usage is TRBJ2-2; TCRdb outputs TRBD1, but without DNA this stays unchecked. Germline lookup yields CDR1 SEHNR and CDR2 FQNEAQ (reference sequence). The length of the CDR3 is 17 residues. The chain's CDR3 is CASSPGTGGLYTGELFF.

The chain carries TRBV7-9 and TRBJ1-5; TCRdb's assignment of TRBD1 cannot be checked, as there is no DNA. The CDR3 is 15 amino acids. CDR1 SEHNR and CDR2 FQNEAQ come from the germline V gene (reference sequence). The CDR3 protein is CASSIGTGDYQPQHF.

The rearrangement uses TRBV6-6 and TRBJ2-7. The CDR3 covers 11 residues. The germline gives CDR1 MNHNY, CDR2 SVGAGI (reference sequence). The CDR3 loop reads CASSDTYEQYF.

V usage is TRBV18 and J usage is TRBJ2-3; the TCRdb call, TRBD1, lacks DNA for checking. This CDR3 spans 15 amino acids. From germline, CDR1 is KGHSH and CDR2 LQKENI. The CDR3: CASSPLRGNADTQYF.

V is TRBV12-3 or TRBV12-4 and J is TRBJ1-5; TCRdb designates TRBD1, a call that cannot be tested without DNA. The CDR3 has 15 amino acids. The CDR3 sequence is CASSSPGRSNQPQHF.

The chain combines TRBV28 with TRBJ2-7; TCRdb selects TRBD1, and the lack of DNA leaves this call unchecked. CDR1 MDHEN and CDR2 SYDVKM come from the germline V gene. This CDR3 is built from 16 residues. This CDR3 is CASSLIADSFTYEQYF.

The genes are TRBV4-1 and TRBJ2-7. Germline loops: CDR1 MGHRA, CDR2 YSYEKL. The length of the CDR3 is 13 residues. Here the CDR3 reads CASSHAETYEQYF.

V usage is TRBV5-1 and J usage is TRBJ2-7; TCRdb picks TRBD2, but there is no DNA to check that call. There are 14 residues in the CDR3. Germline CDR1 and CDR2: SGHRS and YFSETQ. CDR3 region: CASREGPSSYEQYF.